Listed here are 5 T cell receptor beta chains from one sample, sequenced in a study of glioma-infiltrating T cells. Using RNA template, CDR3s of TCR alpha and beta were amplified with iRepertoire arm-PCR. One entry per CDR3 protein results from TCRdb running MiXCR on the multiplex PCR reads. Of fewer than 250,000 distinct CDR3 sequences in the sample, approximately 30% were seen once. What was sequenced was glioma tissue, nonneoplastic brain tissue, or PBMCs (not recorded which). These receptors originate from a human donor with low-grade glioma or glioblastoma, undergoing nonglioma brain surgery, or in good health (not recorded which).

A few counts support this clonotype. The chain is built from TRBV5-6 and TRBJ1-5; TRBD1 might be the D (5 bases). Trimming removed 1 base from V and 5 bases from J, with 10 bases in between. Per the germline V gene, CDR1 is SGHDT and CDR2 is YYEEEE. The CDR3 contains 14 residues. CDR3 region: CASSLRQGDQPQHF. The CDR3 coding sequence is TGTGCCAGCAGCTTGAGGCAGGGAGATCAGCCCCAGCATTTT.

Only one count was recorded for this clonotype. The chain employs TRBV5-1 and TRBJ2-1, with TRBD2 matching 10 bases. The CDR3 is 19 residues long. Germline lookup yields CDR1 SGHRS and CDR2 YFSETQ. V lost 2 bases, J lost 3 bases, and 14 bases stayed unmatched. CDR3 in amino acids: CASSFSVTSGIGGYNEQFF. In DNA, the CDR3 is TGCGCCAGCAGCTTCTCGGTCACTAGCGGGATAGGAGGCTACAATGAGCAGTTCTTC.

The rearrangement joins TRBV7-3 to TRBJ2-5; the D gene is possibly TRBD2 (7 bases). CDR3 size: 15 residues. Germline V gene lookup returns CDR1 SGHTA and CDR2 FQGTGA. The ends were cut back, 2 bases at V and 1 base at J, with 11 bases in the middle. CDR3 loop: CASSLGGGPQETQYF. CDR3 DNA sequence: TGTGCCAGCAGCTTAGGCGGGGGCCCCCAAGAGACCCAGTACTTC.

This clonotype was found many times. The gene calls are TRBV6-2 or TRBV6-3 and TRBJ2-7, with 12 bases matching TRBD2. The ends lost 6 bases at V and 4 bases at J; junction bases unmatched: 7. The CDR3 is 15 amino acids. Germline lookup yields CDR1 MNHEY and CDR2 SVGEGT. The CDR3 here is CASSPLAGGPYEQYF. DNA for the CDR3: TGTGCCAGCAGCCCCCTAGCGGGAGGGCCTTACGAGCAGTACTTC.

The rearrangement links TRBV3-1 to TRBJ2-1; D gene ambiguous. The germline V and J ends were trimmed by 1 base and 7 bases, with 14 bases remaining between them. This CDR3 comprises 15 residues. Germline CDR1 is LGHDT and CDR2 is YNNKEL (reference sequence). As DNA, the CDR3 is TGTGCCAGCAGCCAAGCCCGTACCCCCCTAAATGAGCAGTTCTTC. It specifies CASSQARTPLNEQFF.